The table lists the clone carrying this T cell receptor beta chain with a few counts. Its antigen is as yet unknown. A single record per CDR3 protein comes from TCRdb applying MiXCR to the reads. Of about 920,000 distinct CDR3 sequences listed, approximately 31% are singletons. Trimming stripped 0 bases from V and 2 bases from J, with 1 base between. The length of the CDR3 is 12 residues. The germline CDR1 and CDR2 sequences are LNHNV and YYDKDF (reference sequence). The data were taken from a study of T cell repertoires in cytomegalovirus infection. About the study: CMV epitopes, recently identified HLA-C-restricted and well-studied HLA-B-restricted, were used. The study's findings and limits: In two of eight donors, the top clonotype was HLA-C-restricted CMV-specific.

Source: cultured CD8+ T cells from PBMCs, taken from culture after CMV antigen stimulation. The origin of this receptor is a human donor in good health (CMV status not recorded). Some clones in this sample may be carry-over from other donors' samples. The V and J genes are TRBV15 and TRBJ1-1, with D hard to call. CDR3 sequence reads: CATSRENTEAFF. For the CDR3, the DNA is TGTGCCACCAGCAGAGAAAACACTGAAGCTTTCTTT.